This record looks at one T cell receptor beta chain sequence and its context. This clone appeared a single time. It has no known antigen specificity. There are no base qualities to consult, and no much larger clone falls within one base. TCRbeta CDR3 regions were amplified from genomic DNA by means of the immunoSEQ Assay, a bias-controlled multiplex PCR. The original pipeline was this. The number of nucleated cells in each sample was estimated from the amplification of reference gene primers within the assay. Sequence reads were collapsed and filtered to measure the absolute abundance of every unique TCRbeta CDR3 rearrangement. For each sample, productive Simpson clonality was calculated as the square root of Simpson's diversity index across productive rearrangements. In TCRdb, the immuneACCESS table is reduced to in-frame sequences with V and J assigned. These tables do not hold every clone; where another copy was compared, an unresolved V gene accounts for under half, and the others remain unexplained. That table supplies the V and J calls and clone size; D and trimming were determined from the DNA. For this sample the table gives about 310,000 clones, of which over 75% were detected only once. Jointly, the top ten make up approximately 8.1% of the sample.

These data are taken from a study of blood T cell repertoires in COVID-19 (dated by TCRdb to 2018 to 2021). About the study as a whole: The collaborator samples originated in the United States, Italy and Spain and spanned the acute and convalescent phases of COVID-19. The dataset comprised deeply sampled blood TCRbeta repertoires from subjects exposed to, actively infected with, or recovered from COVID-19. The repertoires were released in a freely available public database intended as a resource for research on the immune response to SARS-CoV-2. The sample metadata nearly always contained a de-identified subject ID, COVID-19 status, age in years and sex. The prospective study material was composed of cDNA or gDNA derived from T cells, B-cell-depleted T cells, or PBMCs. Samples were obtained from the ongoing ImmuneRACE study (first 160 participants) and from 1,254 subjects provided by 6 global collaborators. Where HLA class I and class II types were available, the types were taken from metadata supplied by the sample provider, not from assay-based typing.

Results and caveats for the whole study, not just this receptor: Clinical and demographic metadata were provided uncurated, with the amount varying by source and participant.

Another Seattle source contributed samples from volunteer blood donors who had recovered from COVID-19. Whole blood was collected in K2EDTA tubes by collaborating institutions according to the institutions' own protocols. For TCRbeta analysis, collaborator samples were shipped as frozen whole blood, as isolated PBMCs, or as DNA extracted from either sample type. The junction shows trimming of 3 bases on V and 3 bases on J, and the gene matches do not reach 3 bases of it. CDR1 and CDR2 are read off the germline V gene as MRHNA and SNTAGT. The CDR3 runs 15 residues from the cysteine to the phenylalanine. Just CDR3 DNA is preserved here, 45 bases in frame from base 1.

The sequence derives from a woman aged 45-65 years who had recovered from COVID-19. The sequence joins TRBV6-4 to TRBJ1-2, and TRBD1 aligns with 11 junction nucleotides. The sequencing input was peripheral blood. This receptor carries the CDR3 CASSERTGGHYGYTF. DNA sequence: TGTGCCAGCAGTGAAAGGACAGGGGGCCACTATGGCTACACCTTC.